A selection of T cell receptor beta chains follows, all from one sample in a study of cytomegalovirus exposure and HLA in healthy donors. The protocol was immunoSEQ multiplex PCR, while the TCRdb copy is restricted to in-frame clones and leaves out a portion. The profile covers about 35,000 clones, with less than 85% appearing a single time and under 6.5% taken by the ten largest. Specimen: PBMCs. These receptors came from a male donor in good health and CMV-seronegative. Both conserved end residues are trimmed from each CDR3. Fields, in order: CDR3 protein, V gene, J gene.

CDR3 protein: AWSVVMQRAYEQY
V gene: TRBV30
J gene: TRBJ2-7

CDR3 protein: AWSVGTGGIGTEAF
V gene: TRBV30
J gene: TRBJ1-1

CDR3 protein: AISESRFMNTEAF
V gene: TRBV10-3
J gene: TRBJ1-1

CDR3 protein: ASSPHRGRNTEAF
V gene: TRBV27
J gene: TRBJ1-1

CDR3 protein: ASSLGQGGTEAF
V gene: TRBV11-3
J gene: TRBJ1-1

CDR3 protein: ASSEIAGPTGELF
V gene: TRBV6-4
J gene: TRBJ2-2

CDR3 protein: ASSQERQRGYEQY
V gene: TRBV4-3
J gene: TRBJ2-7

CDR3 protein: ASSFLGGNYGYT
V gene: TRBV7-2
J gene: TRBJ1-2

CDR3 protein: ASSLYSYNSPLH
V gene: TRBV5-6
J gene: TRBJ1-6

CDR3 protein: AISEVGQGGEKLF
V gene: TRBV10-3
J gene: TRBJ1-4

CDR3 protein: ASSSRRGEAF
V gene: TRBV5-4
J gene: TRBJ1-1

CDR3 protein: ASSTNRDYVGAYNSPLH
V gene: TRBV7-2
J gene: TRBJ1-6

CDR3 protein: ASSTGTGAPKALH
V gene: TRBV7-9
J gene: TRBJ1-6

CDR3 protein: ASSFYAGVGTGELF
V gene: TRBV5-1
J gene: TRBJ2-2

CDR3 protein: ASSLSSATGARYGYT
V gene: TRBV28
J gene: TRBJ1-2

CDR3 protein: ASSFLDRGHEQY
V gene: TRBV27
J gene: TRBJ2-7

CDR3 protein: ASSPGQGLNSPLH
V gene: TRBV7-9
J gene: TRBJ1-6

CDR3 protein: ASSLSSLLKTSSSTDTQY
V gene: TRBV5-4
J gene: TRBJ2-3

CDR3 protein: ASSLTGAGYT
V gene: TRBV27
J gene: TRBJ1-2

CDR3 protein: ASAPDGAYEQY
V gene: TRBV5-1
J gene: TRBJ2-7